Sequencing of this TCR beta chain was carried out in a study of CD8 T cells in ankylosing spondylitis. Findings of the study overall: One TCR beta motif, made up of eight highly homologous variants, appeared characteristic of ankylosing spondylitis blood. A number of the motif variants had already been described in reactive arthritis synovial fluid and blood. Matched ankylosing spondylitis synovial fluid reportedly showed significant enrichment of disease-linked clones.

The CDR3 is 15 amino acids. The germline V gene encodes CDR1 SQVTM and CDR2 ANQGSEA. J lost 0 bases, V lost 4 bases, and 7 bases had no gene match. Points on this clonotype: No antigen is known for it.

Researchers built TCR beta libraries using quantitative 5'-RACE with molecular barcodes. TCRdb re-called the 5' RACE reads with MiXCR, one entry per CDR3 protein. Altogether approximately 300,000 distinct CDR3 sequences are present, 15% to 20% being singletons, with the ten largest covering about 8.2%. This TCR came from a male donor with ankylosing spondylitis or in good health (not recorded which). J is TRBJ1-1 and V is TRBV29-1; 8 positions match TRBD1. Sequencing input: blood, either unsorted or a sorted T cell fraction (not recorded which). The CDR3 sequence is CSVVVQGAMNTEAFF. The CDR3 coding sequence is TGCAGCGTTGTCGTGCAGGGGGCGATGAACACTGAAGCTTTCTTT. The whole variable domain, remainder taken from reference TRBV29-1 and TRBJ1-1, is SAVISQKPSRDICQRGTSLTIQCQVDSQVTMMFWYRQQPGQSLTLIATANQGSEATYESGFVIDKFPISRPNLTFSTLTVSNMSPEDSSIYLCSVVVQGAMNTEAFFGQGTRLTVV.